These T cell receptor beta chains were read from a single sample in a study of regulatory T cells in long-lasting Graves disease. TCRdb re-derived calls from the multiplex PCR reads in MiXCR, one entry per CDR3 protein. The data show hundreds of thousands of distinct CDR3 sequences, around a sixth seen once. The source was peripheral blood mononuclear cells (PBMCs), collected at new diagnosis, from a patient treated with antithyroid drugs. These TCRs come from a female donor with Graves disease. CDR3s include the opening cysteine and the closing phenylalanine or tryptophan. Fields, in order: clone size, D gene, J gene, V gene, CDR3 DNA, CDR3 protein. D genes are given only for firm matches. Size is stated for part of the rows, as once, few or many counts, or as a class when the clone is expanded.

>-|TRBD2|TRBJ2-3|TRBV29-1
TGCAGCGTTGAAAGAGGGACTAGCGGGGGGTTTGCAGATACGCAGTATTTT
CSVERGTSGGFADTQYF
>few|TRBD1|TRBJ1-4|TRBV6-2/TRBV6-3
TGTGCCAGCACTTCCCTGGCAGGGGGTGAAAAACTGTTTTTT
CASTSLAGGEKLFF
>-|TRBD2|TRBJ2-1|TRBV20-1
TGCAGTCATCTAGGGACTAGCGGGAGTTGGGAGCAGTTCTTC
CSHLGTSGSWEQFF
>many|-|TRBJ1-2|TRBV29-1
TGCAGCGTTGAAGCTGCAGGATATAACTATGGCTACACCTTC
CSVEAAGYNYGYTF
>many|TRBD2|TRBJ2-5|TRBV10-3
TGTGCCATCAGTGAGTCGGTAGCGGGAGGAAAGACCCAGTACTTC
CAISESVAGGKTQYF
>few|TRBD2|TRBJ2-6|TRBV12-3/TRBV12-4
TGTGCCAGCAGTTCCGGGGGGGGCTCTGGGGCCAACGTCCTGACTTTC
CASSSGGGSGANVLTF
>-|-|TRBJ2-3|TRBV19
TGTGCCAGTAGTGCCTACGGCCCAGATACGCAGTATTTT
CASSAYGPDTQYF
>once|TRBD1|TRBJ2-7|TRBV2
TGTGCCAGCGCGAGACAGGGCTACTACGAGCAGTACTTC
CASARQGYYEQYF
>many|TRBD1|TRBJ2-7|TRBV20-1
TGCAGTGCCCGCGGACAGGGTGACTCCTACGAGCAGTACTTC
CSARGQGDSYEQYF
>-|TRBD2|TRBJ2-2|TRBV7-2
TGTGCCAGCAGTTTGTCAAGACTAGCGGGGGGCACCGGGGAGCTGTTTTTT
CASSLSRLAGGTGELFF
>-|-|TRBJ1-1|TRBV10-1
TGCGCCAGCAGTGATGGGGCTGAAGCTTCCTTT
CASSDGAEASF
>many|-|TRBJ1-1|TRBV2
TGTGCCAGCAAGGGTGCCAGGGTGGACACTGAAGCTTTCTTT
CASKGARVDTEAFF
>many|-|TRBJ2-7|TRBV28
TGTGCCAGCAGTGGACAGAACTACGAGCAGTACTTC
CASSGQNYEQYF
>many|-|TRBJ2-1|TRBV10-3
TGTGCCATCGACTCGGGGGATCCCTACAATGAGCAGTTCTTC
CAIDSGDPYNEQFF